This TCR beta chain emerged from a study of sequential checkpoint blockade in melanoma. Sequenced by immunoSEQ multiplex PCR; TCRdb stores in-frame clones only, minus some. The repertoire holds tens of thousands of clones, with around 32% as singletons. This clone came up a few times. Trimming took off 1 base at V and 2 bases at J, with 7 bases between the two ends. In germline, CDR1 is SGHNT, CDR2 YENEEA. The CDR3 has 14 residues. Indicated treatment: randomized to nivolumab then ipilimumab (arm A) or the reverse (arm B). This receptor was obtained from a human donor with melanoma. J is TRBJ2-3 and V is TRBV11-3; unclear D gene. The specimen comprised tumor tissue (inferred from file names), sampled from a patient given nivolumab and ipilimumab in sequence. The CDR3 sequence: CASSLGQFTDTQYF. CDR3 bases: TGTGCCAGCAGCTTAGGTCAGTTCACAGATACGCAGTATTTT.